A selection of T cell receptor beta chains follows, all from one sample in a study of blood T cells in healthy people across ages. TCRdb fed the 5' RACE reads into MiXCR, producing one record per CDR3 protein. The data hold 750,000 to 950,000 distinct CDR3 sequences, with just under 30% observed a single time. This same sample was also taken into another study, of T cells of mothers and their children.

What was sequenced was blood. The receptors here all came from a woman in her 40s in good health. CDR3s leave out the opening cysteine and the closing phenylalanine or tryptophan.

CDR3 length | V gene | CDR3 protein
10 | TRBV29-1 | SVPAGTDTQY
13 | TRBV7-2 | ASSTQPGPNTEAF
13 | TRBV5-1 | ASSLRLAGGYEQY
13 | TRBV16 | ASSSQSKRNEKLF
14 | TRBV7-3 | ASSLNSGLANNEQF
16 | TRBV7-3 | ASSSPSRTESSNYGYT
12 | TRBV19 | ASSSRTGVDEQF
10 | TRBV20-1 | SAPSMNTEAF
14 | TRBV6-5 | ASSLLSGTGDSPLH
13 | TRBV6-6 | ASRRTGDLNTEAF